Following are 20 T cell receptor beta chains from one sample sequenced in a study of OX40 agonist ivuxolimab in advanced cancers. Profiling relied on immunoSEQ multiplex PCR, and the TCRdb table lists in-frame clones only, not all of them. The sample includes about 76,000 clones, 85% of them seen just once. Specimen: CD4+ or CD8+ T cells sorted from blood, collected in a trial of the OX40 agonist ivuxolimab. The receptors were sampled from an adult with an advanced solid tumor such as melanoma, head and neck, liver or kidney cancer.

The V and J genes are TRBV9 and TRBJ1-5; D unresolved. Germline values: CDR1 SGDLS, CDR2 YYNGEE. Trimming left V 0 bases short and J 3 bases short, with 10 bases between. CDR3 size: 15 residues. For the CDR3, the DNA is TGTGCCAGCAGCGTAGTTCCAGGACCCAATCAGCCCCAGCATTTT. Translation gives CASSVVPGPNQPQHF.

This clone was picked up one time. The rearrangement uses TRBV6-5 and TRBJ1-2, with D tentatively TRBD1 (5 bases). The germline V gene has CDR1 MNHEY and CDR2 SVGAGI. This CDR3 is built from 14 residues. V was pared by 5 bases and J by 3 bases, with 13 bases between. The CDR3 spells CASSRDPRDYGYTF. CDR3 DNA: TGTGCCAGCAGTCGGGACCCCAGGGACTATGGCTACACCTTC.

The chain couples TRBV9 to TRBJ2-5; the D is unclear. Looked up from germline, CDR1 is SGDLS and CDR2 is YYNGEE. The germline V and J ends were trimmed by 0 bases and 2 bases, with 5 bases remaining between them. The CDR3 runs 13 residues. The CDR3 protein is CASSVEAQETQYF. In DNA form, the CDR3 reads TGTGCCAGCAGCGTAGAGGCTCAAGAGACCCAGTACTTC. Filled out from reference TRBV9 and TRBJ2-5, the complete variable domain reads DSGVTQTPKHLITATGQRVTLRCSPRSGDLSVYWYQQSLDQGLQFLIQYYNGEERAKGNILERFSAQQFPDLHSELNLSSLELGDSALYFCASSVEAQETQYFGPGTRLLVL.

The rearrangement uses TRBV6-1 and TRBJ1-1; TRBD1 might be the D (6 bases). Per the germline V gene, CDR1 is MNHNS and CDR2 is SASEGT. With 8 bases removed from V and 5 bases from J, the gap between germline ends came to 15 bases. The length of the CDR3 is 13 residues. CDR3 nucleotides: TGTGCCAGCCCACAGGGATCGGTTACTGAAGCTTTCTTT. Its protein is CASPQGSVTEAFF.

The chain couples TRBV7-3 to TRBJ2-3; D unresolved. CDR1 is SGHTA and CDR2 is FQGTGA in the germline V gene. The V end lost 5 bases, the J end lost 6 bases, and 18 bases lay between the germline ends. The CDR3 totals 15 residues. CDR3 protein: CASSLSGRSSDTQYF. The CDR3 DNA sequence: TGTGCCAGCAGCCTCTCAGGACGTAGTTCGGATACGCAGTATTTT.

CDR3 nucleotide sequence: TGTGCCAGCAGTTTGGGGCGAGCCAGACAGCCCCAGCATTTT. Translated, it gives CASSLGRARQPQHF. The genes are TRBV27 and TRBJ1-5; D is possibly TRBD1 (5 bases). V gave up 3 bases and J gave up 7 bases, with 13 bases separating them. CDR3 size: 14 residues. The germline V gene encodes CDR1 MNHEY and CDR2 SMNVEV (reference sequence).

This chain connects TRBV9 to TRBJ1-3; D unclear. This CDR3 is 15 amino acids long. V lost 0 bases and J 2 bases, leaving 9 bases between the germline ends. Per germline, CDR1 SGDLS and CDR2 YYNGEE. CDR3 bases: TGTGCCAGCAGCGTAGTAGAAGGTGCTGGAAACACCATATATTTT. Amino acids: CASSVVEGAGNTIYF.

This clone came up once. This chain connects TRBV2 to TRBJ1-2; the D gene is possibly TRBD1 (6 bases). In germline, CDR1 is SNHLY, CDR2 FYNNEI. Trimming removed 7 bases at V and 5 bases at J, with 17 bases between. This CDR3 has 14 amino acids. CDR3 protein: CASTLGGIGYGYTF. DNA for the CDR3: TGTGCCAGCACTCTAGGGGGGATCGGGTATGGCTACACCTTC. Full variable domain (remainder filled in from reference TRBV2 and TRBJ1-2): EPEVTQTPSHQVTQMGQEVILRCVPISNHLYFYWYRQILGQKVEFLVSFYNNEISEKSEIFDDQFSVERPDGSNFTLKIRSTKLEDSAMYFCASTLGGIGYGYTFGSGTRLTVV.

The chain recombines TRBV19 with TRBJ1-2; D gene uncertain. The CDR3 has 14 amino acids. The germline V gene encodes CDR1 LNHDA and CDR2 SQIVND (reference sequence). The V end lost 0 bases, the J end lost 6 bases, and 11 bases lay between the germline ends. The CDR3, as DNA: TGTGCCAGTAGTATAGAAGGCAGCCCGAATGGCTACACCTTC. Protein: CASSIEGSPNGYTF.

The rearrangement links TRBV7-9 to TRBJ1-1, with 7 bases that match TRBD1. V shed 2 bases and J 1 base; nucleotides not matched to a gene: 10. This CDR3 spans 17 amino acids. Germline V gene data show CDR1 as SEHNR and CDR2 as FQNEAQ (reference sequence). This CDR3 is CASSLSLTGAKNTEAFF. The CDR3 DNA sequence: TGTGCCAGCAGCTTAAGTCTCACAGGGGCAAAGAACACTGAAGCTTTCTTT.

The sample holds a few counts of this clone. The gene calls are TRBV21-1 and TRBJ2-7; the tabulated D call, TRBD2, remains unverified against the DNA. TRBV21-1 is a pseudogene locus. CDR3 size: 12 residues. Here the CDR3 DNA reads TGTGCCAGCAGGAGGGTTAGCTACGAGCAGTACTTC. This sequence encodes CASRRVSYEQYF.

This clone was counted between two and nine times. The DNA for the CDR3 is TGTGCCAGCAGCTTAAGCCGGACAGGGGTTCGCGAGCAGTACTTC. It encodes CASSLSRTGVREQYF. The chain couples TRBV7-2 to TRBJ2-7, with 9 bases matching TRBD1. After removal of 2 bases from V and 6 bases from J, the junction contained 8 bases not matched to a gene. Per germline, CDR1 SGHTA and CDR2 FQGNSA. There are 15 residues in the CDR3.

This clone appeared a few times. The rearrangement links TRBV18 to TRBJ1-5; 12 nucleotides line up with TRBD1. The CDR3 contains 15 residues. Germline V gene lookup returns CDR1 KGHSH and CDR2 LQKENI. After removal of 3 bases from V and 5 bases from J, the junction contained 2 bases not matched to a gene. Written as DNA, the CDR3 is TGTGCCAGCTCACCGGGACAGGGGGCTGATCAGCCCCAGCATTTT. Amino acid sequence: CASSPGQGADQPQHF.

The chain is built from TRBV5-4 and TRBJ1-4; D is unclear. The CDR3 length is 14 residues. Germline CDR1 is SGHNT and CDR2 is YYREEE (reference sequence). V was shortened by 0 bases and J by 8 bases, with 11 bases between the two germline ends. The CDR3 protein is CASSLADGQEKLFF. CDR3 sequence (DNA): TGTGCCAGCAGCTTGGCCGATGGCCAGGAAAAACTGTTTTTT.

This clone was detected only a few times. The chain employs TRBV10-3 and TRBJ2-2; D perhaps matches TRBD1 (6 bases). Trimming left V 4 bases short and J 4 bases short, with 13 bases between. Germline CDR1 is ENHRY and CDR2 is SYGVKD. The CDR3 runs 15 residues. The CDR3 coding sequence is TGTGCCATCAGTGGTGAGGACAGAATCACCGGGGAGCTGTTTTTT. Amino acids: CAISGEDRITGELFF.

The chain is built from TRBV6-5 and TRBJ2-5; possibly TRBD1 for D (6 bases). The V end lost 0 bases, the J end lost 1 base, and 12 bases lay between the germline ends. The CDR3 extends over 16 amino acids. Germline lookup yields CDR1 MNHEY and CDR2 SVGAGI. As DNA, the CDR3 is TGTGCCAGCAGTTACTCGACCGGCAGGGGCCAAGAGACCCAGTACTTC. Translated, it gives CASSYSTGRGQETQYF.

The gene calls are TRBV29-1 and TRBJ1-5; D gene ambiguous. This CDR3 is built from 12 residues. CDR1 is SQVTM, CDR2 ANQGSEA, per germline. V lost 6 bases, J lost 6 bases, and 12 bases lay in between. The CDR3 reads CSVVAGSQPQHF. CDR3 DNA sequence: TGCAGCGTCGTAGCCGGTAGTCAGCCCCAGCATTTT.

The CDR3 reads CASSFFRGEGNEQFF. CDR3 in DNA: TGTGCCAGCAGCTTTTTCAGGGGGGAAGGGAATGAGCAGTTCTTC. The chain links TRBV7-2 to TRBJ2-1; D possibly corresponds to TRBD1 (7 bases). The CDR3 contains 15 residues. Germline CDR1 is SGHTA and CDR2 is FQGNSA. The ends were cut back, 3 bases at V and 7 bases at J, with 16 bases in the middle.

V is TRBV10-3 and J is TRBJ2-1, with TRBD2 matching over 10 bases. CDR1 ENHRY and CDR2 SYGVKD come from the germline V gene. V dropped 0 bases and J dropped 8; count of bases not matched to a gene: 7. This CDR3 region has 16 residues. CDR3 sequence reads: CAISESGASGRYEQFF. The CDR3 DNA reads TGTGCCATCAGTGAGTCCGGGGCTAGCGGGAGATATGAGCAGTTCTTC.

CDR3 loop: CASSQAVTGMNTEAFF. The CDR3 coding sequence is TGTGCCAGCAGCCAAGCGGTAACTGGTATGAACACTGAAGCTTTCTTT. The chain links TRBV4-2 to TRBJ1-1, with D hard to call. CDR1 and CDR2 (germline): LGHNA, YNFKEQ. V lost 1 base, J lost 0 bases, and 12 bases lay in between. This CDR3 is 16 amino acids long.